The sequence of this TCR beta chain was determined in a study of blood T cell repertoires in COVID-19. Seattle patients were enrolled during active infection and followed longitudinally. The CDR3 consists of 15 residues. The germline CDR1 and CDR2 sequences are KGHDR and SFDVKD. The V and J ends lost 9 bases and 2 bases, in that order; junction bases with no gene match: 10. Under the authors' procedure: Estimation of nucleated cell counts relied on the amplification of reference gene primers. The data were produced by immunoSEQ multiplex PCR, yet TCRdb's version contains in-frame clones alone and is incomplete. The V and J calls and clone size were taken over from that table, and D and trimming were inferred from the DNA. The sample records 210,000 or so clones, more than 80% being singletons.

The V and J genes are TRBV24-1 and TRBJ1-1; 8 nucleotides line up with TRBD1. Sequenced: peripheral blood. This receptor was taken from a woman of 80 years or more with COVID-19, enrolled during active disease. CDR3 coding DNA: TGTGCCACCTCCGGGACAGGCCAGGCTAACACTGAAGCTTTCTTT. This codes for CATSGTGQANTEAFF.